Each of the 32 T cell receptor beta chains below was sequenced from the same sample in a study of spatial heterogeneity in lung cancer (dated by TCRdb to between 2018 and 2021). The time point label corresponds to: sample taken at primary tumor resection. For TCR sequencing, whole RNA was extracted from tumor and nontumor lung tissue, or from cryopreserved PBMC samples, and no cell sorting was done. Library method: 5' RACE. The sequencer was a NextSeq 500. In TCRdb, the public reads were trimmed at Q25 with fastp and aligned with MiXCR, with productive beta chains retained. Merged by CDR3 protein, the rows form single entries marked with the most common genes and DNA. This sample is represented by 6,000 to 9,000 distinct CDR3 sequences; approximately 5% of them were singletons. Around 8% of the sample comes from the top ten. Sample: normal lung tissue next to the tumor, taken at surgery. These receptors all come from a female donor with early-stage non-small cell lung cancer.

In its sample, this clonotype was seen many times. This rearrangement joins TRBV2 to TRBJ2-7; perhaps TRBD2 as D (5 bases). Trimming took off 4 bases at V and 0 bases at J, with 7 bases between the two ends. The CDR3 loop spans 13 amino acids. Germline CDR1 and CDR2: SNHLY and FYNNEI. The DNA of the CDR3 is TGTGCCAGCAGTGGAGAGGGCTCCTACGAGCAGTACTTC. Residues: CASSGEGSYEQYF.

This clonotype was observed many times. The chain joins TRBV20-1 to TRBJ2-3; D call uncertain. The CDR3 has 12 amino acids. CDR1 is DFQATT, CDR2 SNEGSKA, per germline (reference sequence). The V gene lost 6 bases and the J gene lost 3 bases, with 10 bases spanning the gap. This chain's CDR3 is CSAFGWTDTQYF. The CDR3 DNA sequence: TGCAGTGCCTTCGGGTGGACAGATACGCAGTATTTT.

This clonotype is labeled large (0.1 to 1%). The chain recombines TRBV28 with TRBJ2-7; 10 bases are a match to TRBD1. Germline V lookup: CDR1 MDHEN, CDR2 SYDVKM. This CDR3 is built from 14 residues. The V and J ends lost 6 bases and 4 bases, in that order; junction bases with no gene match: 6. Here the CDR3 reads CASRRDRGVYEQYF. The CDR3 coding sequence is TGTGCCAGCAGGCGGGACAGGGGAGTATACGAGCAGTACTTC.

The gene calls are TRBV3-1 and TRBJ2-7; D might be TRBD1 (5 bases). Germline CDR1 LGHDT, CDR2 YNNKEL (reference sequence). This CDR3 spans 14 amino acids. V dropped 3 bases and J dropped 5 bases, with 14 bases sitting between them. CDR3 nucleotide sequence: TGTGCCAGCAGCCAGTTCCAGGGTCTTAACGAGCAGTACTTC. This encodes CASSQFQGLNEQYF.

This clonotype occurred many times. The V and J genes are TRBV25-1 and TRBJ2-5, with D perhaps TRBD1 (6 bases). V lost 6 bases, J lost 9 bases, and 14 bases lay in between. The CDR3 has 12 amino acids. Germline CDR1 and CDR2: MGHDK and SYGVNS. The CDR3 protein is CASRKAWGPQYF. The CDR3 nucleotides are TGTGCCAGCAGGAAGGCCTGGGGGCCCCAGTACTTC.

This clonotype came up many times. The V gene is TRBV6-1, the J gene TRBJ2-5; D is ambiguous. Trimming removed 2 bases from V and 1 base from J, with 14 bases in between. The CDR3 totals 16 residues. The germline CDR1 and CDR2 sequences are MNHNS and SASEGT. The CDR3 nucleotides read TGTGCCAGCAGTGAACTCTTTGCAGTTGTCCAAGAGACCCAGTACTTC. Translation: CASSELFAVVQETQYF.

CDR3 region: CASSPRQDLYEQYF. Here the CDR3 DNA reads TGTGCCAGCAGTCCCCGTCAAGACCTCTACGAGCAGTACTTC. The chain uses TRBV27 and TRBJ2-7; D unclear. V gave up 5 bases and J gave up 3 bases, with 14 bases separating them. The germline gives CDR1 MNHEY, CDR2 SMNVEV (reference sequence). This CDR3 contains 14 residues.

This clonotype has a count of ten or more. The gene calls are TRBV6-5 and TRBJ2-1, with a weak D call TRBD2 (6 bases). CDR3 length: 16 amino acids. The germline V gene has CDR1 MNHEY and CDR2 SVGAGI. V lost 2 bases to trimming and J lost 4 bases, with 15 bases between them. The CDR3 DNA follows: TGTGCCAGCAGTTACGGGCTAGGAGGGAGTTACAATGAGCAGTTCTTC. As protein: CASSYGLGGSYNEQFF.

This clonotype was seen many times. V gene TRBV7-6 combines with J gene TRBJ2-3; tentative D call: TRBD1 (6 bases). This CDR3 region has 16 residues. The germline V and J ends were trimmed by 0 bases and 0 bases, with 10 bases remaining between them. Germline values: CDR1 SGHVS, CDR2 FNYEAQ. The CDR3 bases are TGTGCCAGCAGCTTAGCGGGGACATCTAGCACAGATACGCAGTATTTT. The encoded protein is CASSLAGTSSTDTQYF.

By proportion, this clonotype is medium-sized (0.01 to 0.1%). V is TRBV10-3 and J is TRBJ2-7, with 7 bases matching TRBD1. The J segment lost 2 bases and the V segment lost 4 bases, leaving 5 bases of the junction unmatched. Germline lookup yields CDR1 ENHRY and CDR2 SYGVKD. There are 14 residues in the CDR3. The CDR3 protein is CAISVLDRTYEQYF. CDR3 nucleotides: TGTGCCATCAGTGTGCTGGACAGGACCTACGAGCAGTACTTC.

This clonotype was observed many times. V and J are TRBV19 and TRBJ2-2; TRBD2 agrees at 8 bases. CDR3 length: 15 residues. The trim removed 8 bases at V and 3 bases at J, leaving 8 bases unmatched. From germline, CDR1 is LNHDA and CDR2 SQIVND (reference sequence). CDR3 loop: CASYGRREDTGELFF. The CDR3 DNA sequence: TGTGCCAGTTATGGGAGGCGGGAGGACACCGGGGAGCTGTTTTTT.

This clonotype rates as medium-sized. This rearrangement joins TRBV7-9 to TRBJ1-2; D unresolved. CDR1 SEHNR and CDR2 FQNEAQ come from the germline V gene (reference sequence). The CDR3 loop spans 12 amino acids. Trimming left V 8 bases short and J 2 bases short, with 9 bases between. CDR3 sequence (DNA): TGTGCCAGCGGGGAAGGCAACTATGGCTACACCTTC. It codes for CASGEGNYGYTF.

This clonotype has at least ten counts. The rearrangement uses TRBV5-1 and TRBJ2-1; 9 positions match TRBD2. This CDR3 has 23 residues. Germline V CDR1 and CDR2: SGHRS, YFSETQ. V lost 4 bases and J lost 7; bases outside the gene matches: 33. CDR3: CASSGYGTSLNPRSGSAWNEQFF. In DNA, the CDR3 is TGCGCCAGCAGCGGATACGGGACTAGCTTAAACCCTAGATCAGGGTCCGCATGGAATGAGCAGTTCTTC.

A few counts support this clonotype. V usage is TRBV5-6 and J usage is TRBJ2-3; 12 nucleotides line up with TRBD2. Trimming at V came to 2 bases and at J to 2 bases, leaving 9 bases not matched to a gene. This CDR3 has 18 residues. The germline gives CDR1 SGHDT, CDR2 YYEEEE. CDR3 DNA: TGTGCCAGCAGCTTTTTCGGCCGGACTAGCGGGAACACAGATACGCAGTATTTT. It is translated as CASSFFGRTSGNTDTQYF. The full variable domain, with the rest looked up from reference TRBV5-6 and TRBJ2-3, is DAGVTQSPTHLIKTRGQQVTLRCSPKSGHDTVSWYQQALGQGPQFIFQYYEEEERQRGNFPDRFSGHQFPNYSSELNVNALLLGDSALYLCASSFFGRTSGNTDTQYFGPGTRLTVL.

The J gene is TRBJ2-1, the V gene TRBV20-1; 8 bases map to TRBD2. V lost 2 bases to trimming and J lost 9 bases; unmatched junction nucleotides: 18. Germline V gives CDR1 DFQATT, CDR2 SNEGSKA (reference sequence). CDR3 length equals 17 residues. The CDR3 sequence is CSARSGLVGVGFGEQFF. CDR3 bases: TGCAGTGCTAGATCGGGACTAGTGGGAGTTGGTTTTGGTGAGCAGTTCTTC.

This clonotype was detected ten times or more. This sequence joins TRBV28 and TRBJ1-1; D is possibly TRBD1 (5 bases). Trimming pared 2 bases from V and 1 base from J, leaving 5 bases between. The germline V gene encodes CDR1 MDHEN and CDR2 SYDVKM. This CDR3 comprises 13 residues. Written as DNA, the CDR3 is TGTGCCAGCAGTTTAACAGGGAACACTGAAGCTTTCTTT. It is translated as CASSLTGNTEAFF.

This clonotype is labeled as medium-sized. The chain couples TRBV11-2 to TRBJ2-2, with 8 bases aligning to TRBD1. The V gene's germline CDR1 is SGHAT and CDR2 FQNNGV. V shed 10 bases and J 4 bases; nucleotides not matched to a gene: 8. This CDR3 has 14 residues. The DNA for the CDR3 is TGTGCCACTCACAAAACAGGGGGCACCGGGGAGCTGTTTTTT. This translates into CATHKTGGTGELFF.

This clonotype was counted many times. This chain uses TRBV7-9 with TRBJ2-7; D unclear. This CDR3 spans 15 amino acids. Germline CDR1 and CDR2: SEHNR and FQNEAQ (reference sequence). The germline V and J ends were trimmed by 2 bases and 3 bases, with 14 bases remaining between them. CDR3 nucleotides: TGTGCCAGCAGCTTATCGGGTCGAAGCAACTACGAGCAGTACTTC. It yields the protein CASSLSGRSNYEQYF. The whole variable domain, remainder taken from reference TRBV7-9 and TRBJ2-7, is DTGVSQNPRHKITKRGQNVTFRCDPISEHNRLYWYRQTLGQGPEFLTYFQNEAQLEKSRLLSDRFSAERPKGSFSTLEIQRTEQGDSAMYLCASSLSGRSNYEQYFGPGTRLTVT.

The genes are TRBV20-1 and TRBJ2-3; unclear D gene. There are 14 residues in the CDR3. V lost 6 bases, J lost 2 bases, and 15 bases lay in between. Germline V gene lookup returns CDR1 DFQATT and CDR2 SNEGSKA (reference sequence). The CDR3 region has the DNA TGCAGTGCGCAAAGGCCGGGTTTCACAGATACGCAGTATTTT. Its protein is CSAQRPGFTDTQYF.

This clonotype was seen ten or more times. The chain recombines TRBV4-1 with TRBJ1-1; D uncertain. Trimming removed 1 base from V and 3 bases from J, with 12 bases in between. The CDR3 sequence is 15 residues long. Per germline, CDR1 MGHRA and CDR2 YSYEKL. Here the CDR3 reads CASSQGLSGYTEAFF. The CDR3 DNA sequence: TGCGCCAGCAGCCAAGGTTTGTCGGGTTACACTGAAGCTTTCTTT.

In its sample, this clonotype was seen many times. The rearrangement joins TRBV20-1 to TRBJ2-2; D unclear. Germline CDR1 DFQATT, CDR2 SNEGSKA (reference sequence). CDR3 length: 14 amino acids. Trimming pared 0 bases from V and 2 bases from J, leaving 7 bases between. In DNA, the CDR3 is TGCAGTGCTAGAGATGGCAGCAACACCGGGGAGCTGTTTTTT. It translates to CSARDGSNTGELFF.

By sample fraction, this clonotype is medium-sized. V and J are TRBV27 and TRBJ2-7; D might be TRBD2 (5 bases). V was cut by 2 bases and J by 3 bases, with 17 bases left in between. Per the germline V gene, CDR1 is MNHEY and CDR2 is SMNVEV (reference sequence). There are 16 residues in the CDR3. CDR3 in amino acids: CASSLIDPGVRYEQYF. As DNA, the CDR3 is TGTGCCAGCAGTTTAATTGACCCCGGGGTGCGCTACGAGCAGTACTTC.

This clonotype has a count of ten or more. The chain has TRBV15 and TRBJ2-1; unclear D gene. The CDR3 extends over 15 amino acids. V lost 1 base, J lost 7 bases, and 14 bases lay in between. Germline assignment: CDR1 LNHNV and CDR2 YYDKDF (reference sequence). This chain's CDR3 is CATSRGTSKENEQFF. The CDR3, as DNA: TGTGCCACCAGCAGAGGTACCTCGAAAGAGAATGAGCAGTTCTTC.

The sample holds many counts of this clonotype. The chain combines TRBV28 with TRBJ2-5, with 8 positions matching TRBD1. From germline, CDR1 is MDHEN and CDR2 SYDVKM. The CDR3 length is 14 residues. J gave up 5 bases and V 8 bases, and 10 bases lay outside the gene matches. CDR3 sequence (DNA): TGTGCCAGCGCTCCGGGACAGGACCCCGAGACCCAGTACTTC. It codes for CASAPGQDPETQYF.

This clonotype was picked up many times. The chain uses TRBV15 and TRBJ2-2, with 8 bases fitting TRBD2. Trimming cost V 3 bases and J 4 bases; bases outside gene matches: 10. The CDR3 extends over 17 amino acids. Germline CDR1 is LNHNV and CDR2 is YYDKDF (reference sequence). The CDR3 DNA reads TGTGCCACCAGCAGGCCTTTTCCGGGACTAGTCACCGGGGAGCTGTTTTTT. This sequence encodes CATSRPFPGLVTGELFF.

This clonotype was seen at least ten times. The J gene is TRBJ1-1, the V gene TRBV27; D gene uncertain. Germline loops: CDR1 MNHEY, CDR2 SMNVEV (reference sequence). This CDR3 is 13 amino acids long. V lost 4 bases and J 1 base, leaving 7 bases between the germline ends. CDR3 loop: CASSSTGNTEAFF. The DNA of the CDR3 is TGTGCCAGCAGTTCGACCGGGAACACTGAAGCTTTCTTT.

This clonotype has a count of ten or more. V is TRBV7-2 and J is TRBJ2-1; no definite D call. Trimming stripped 5 bases from V and 2 bases from J, with 4 bases between. Germline CDR1 reads SGHTA; CDR2 reads FQGNSA. This CDR3 has 12 residues. CDR3: CASSRTYNEQFF. The CDR3 DNA follows: TGTGCCAGCAGCCGAACCTACAATGAGCAGTTCTTC.

By frequency in the sample, this clonotype is medium-sized (0.01 to 0.1%). This chain connects TRBV15 to TRBJ2-1, with D tentatively TRBD1 or TRBD2 (5 bases each). V was cut by 0 bases and J by 7 bases, with 10 bases left in between. Germline CDR1 is LNHNV and CDR2 is YYDKDF (reference sequence). The CDR3 has 14 residues. The DNA for the CDR3 is TGTGCCACCAGCAGAGATTCGGGACCAAATGAGCAGTTCTTC. The encoded protein is CATSRDSGPNEQFF.

This clonotype was recorded many times. This chain links TRBV19 with TRBJ1-1; D unclear. There are 14 residues in the CDR3. Germline-derived CDR1 and CDR2 are LNHDA and SQIVND (reference sequence). Trimming removed 6 bases at V and 4 bases at J, with 15 bases between. For the CDR3, the DNA is TGTGCCAGTAGCGGACTTTTCTCGAGCACTGAAGCTTTCTTT. Protein product: CASSGLFSSTEAFF. The variable domain in full, with the rest retrieved from reference TRBV19 and TRBJ1-1, is DGGITQSPKYLFRKEGQNVTLSCEQNLNHDAMYWYRQDPGQGLRLIYYSQIVNDFQKGDIAEGYSVSREKKESFPLTVTSAQKNPTAFYLCASSGLFSSTEAFFGQGTRLTVV.

In its sample, this clonotype is medium-sized. The chain couples TRBV3-1 to TRBJ2-1; 7 positions agree with TRBD2. Trimming cost V 0 bases and J 6 bases; bases outside gene matches: 5. CDR1 is LGHDT, CDR2 YNNKEL, per germline (reference sequence). The CDR3 runs 15 residues. CDR3 in amino acids: CASSQDPASGNEQFF. DNA of the CDR3: TGTGCCAGCAGCCAAGATCCGGCTAGCGGCAATGAGCAGTTCTTC.

The V and J genes are TRBV29-1 and TRBJ1-1; D not certain. V was cut by 4 bases and J by 6 bases, with 6 bases left in between. Germline CDR1 and CDR2: SQVTM and ANQGSEA. The CDR3 runs 10 residues. CDR3 residues: CSVAQPEAFF. In DNA, the CDR3 is TGCAGCGTTGCACAACCTGAAGCTTTCTTT.

This clonotype was recorded many times. The V call is TRBV7-9, the J call TRBJ2-5; no clear D gene. In germline, CDR1 is SEHNR, CDR2 FQNEAQ (reference sequence). The CDR3 contains 13 residues. V was trimmed by 1 base and J by 5 bases, leaving 8 bases between them. CDR3 protein: CASSLDGRETQYF. CDR3 DNA: TGTGCCAGCAGCTTAGATGGGCGTGAGACCCAGTACTTC.